The 19 T cell receptor beta chains below come from one sample, sequenced in a study of cytotoxic CD8 clonotypes in ibrutinib-treated CLL. Generated by immunoSEQ multiplex PCR, the TCRdb table keeps only in-frame clones and is missing some. The data contain around 77,000 clones, 70% to 90% of them singletons. The sequencing here drew on PBMCs, taken at disease progression, from a patient treated with ibrutinib. The receptors derive from a human donor with chronic lymphocytic leukemia.

The rearrangement joins TRBV7-2 to TRBJ1-1; tentative D call: TRBD1 (6 bases). The CDR3 has 15 residues. The germline CDR1 and CDR2 sequences are SGHTA and FQGNSA. Trimming cost V 0 bases and J 0 bases, with 8 bases left between them. For the CDR3, the DNA is TGTGCCAGCAGCTTAGCGGCAGGGGTGAACACTGAAGCTTTCTTT. This gives the protein CASSLAAGVNTEAFF.

V gene TRBV6-4 combines with J gene TRBJ2-3; TRBD2 agrees at 8 bases. V shed 8 bases and J 4 bases; nucleotides not matched to a gene: 11. Germline V gives CDR1 MRHNA, CDR2 SNTAGT. This CDR3 has 15 residues. The DNA of the CDR3 is TGTGCCAGCGGCCCGAGAGCGGGAGCCCCAGATACGCAGTATTTT. Residues: CASGPRAGAPDTQYF.

The chain recombines TRBV5-4 with TRBJ2-3; a possible D gene is TRBD2 (5 bases). There are 14 residues in the CDR3. Germline V gene lookup returns CDR1 SGHNT and CDR2 YYREEE (reference sequence). V lost 4 bases to trimming and J lost 3 bases, with 12 bases between them. In nucleotides, the CDR3 is TGTGCCAGCAGCCCCGGGCGCGGGACAGATACGCAGTATTTT. Its protein is CASSPGRGTDTQYF.

CDR3 nucleotides: TGTGCCAGCAGCAATACTAGCGGGAGAAGCAGGTGGACCGCCTACAATGAGCAGTTCTTC. Translation gives CASSNTSGRSRWTAYNEQFF. The rearrangement joins TRBV13 to TRBJ2-1; the match to TRBD2 covers 11 bases. The V gene end was trimmed by 5 bases and the J gene end by 2 bases; junction bases not matched to a gene: 17. This CDR3 region has 20 residues. Germline V gene lookup returns CDR1 PRHDT and CDR2 FYEKMQ (reference sequence).

The rearrangement uses TRBV6-1 and TRBJ1-2; D is unresolved. Germline CDR1 reads MNHNS; CDR2 reads SASEGT. Trimming removed 10 bases from V and 8 bases from J, with 14 bases in between. This CDR3 is 11 amino acids long. The CDR3 DNA reads as TGTGCCACCTCCCGGACGGGGGGCTACACCTTC. Translated: CATSRTGGYTF.

The chain is built from TRBV18 and TRBJ1-4, with 7 bases aligning to TRBD1. Germline V lookup: CDR1 KGHSH, CDR2 LQKENI. The CDR3 runs 16 residues. The V and J ends lost 5 bases and 4 bases, in that order; junction bases with no gene match: 10. As DNA, the CDR3 is TGTGCCAGCTCATCGATAACCGGGACAGTTAATGAAAAACTGTTTTTT. Translated, it gives CASSSITGTVNEKLFF.

This chain connects TRBV11-2 to TRBJ2-7; D is undetermined. Germline assignment: CDR1 SGHAT and CDR2 FQNNGV. V lost 4 bases to trimming and J lost 3 bases, with 22 bases between them. This CDR3 is 17 amino acids long. This CDR3 is CASSSVFVNTASYEQYF. The CDR3 region has the DNA TGTGCCAGCAGCTCGGTGTTTGTTAATACCGCGAGCTACGAGCAGTACTTC.

This clone has just one count. The CDR3 here is CASKGQGNTEAFF. The CDR3 coding sequence is TGCGCCAGCAAGGGACAGGGCAACACTGAAGCTTTCTTT. The V and J genes are TRBV10-1 and TRBJ1-1, with TRBD1 matching over 9 bases. The V gene's germline CDR1 is WNHNN and CDR2 SYGVQD (reference sequence). This CDR3 has 13 residues. V trimming: 7 bases; J trimming: 2 bases; junction bases outside the gene matches: 2.

This clone appeared a single time. This chain connects TRBV5-1 to TRBJ1-1, with a tentative D call TRBD1 (5 bases). This CDR3 region has 14 residues. Germline CDR1 and CDR2: SGHRS and YFSETQ. V lost 3 bases, J lost 2 bases, and 11 bases lay in between. CDR3 sequence reads: CASSSGPTNTEAFF. The DNA for the CDR3 is TGCGCCAGCAGCTCGGGACCTACCAACACTGAAGCTTTCTTT.

This clone was counted between two and nine times. The V and J genes are TRBV5-4 and TRBJ2-6; D is unclear. Germline CDR1 reads SGHNT; CDR2 reads YYREEE (reference sequence). The V gene lost 1 base and the J gene lost 0 bases, with 8 bases spanning the gap. This CDR3 has 16 amino acids. The CDR3 DNA reads TGTGCCAGCAGCTTGTTTAAGGTCTCTGGGGCCAACGTCCTGACTTTC. It codes for CASSLFKVSGANVLTF.

This clone was recorded once. V is TRBV7-8 and J is TRBJ1-2; 8 bases align to TRBD1. J was trimmed by 0 bases and V by 8 bases; bases with no gene match: 11. The V gene's germline CDR1 is SGHVS and CDR2 FQNEAQ. The CDR3 is 16 amino acids. CDR3 protein: CASSHRGMGANYGYTF. In DNA, the CDR3 is TGTGCCAGCTCCCACAGGGGGATGGGTGCTAACTATGGCTACACCTTC.

The chain has TRBV14 and TRBJ2-7; D gene unclear. Germline loops: CDR1 SGHDN, CDR2 FVKESK. V lost 1 base and J 5 bases, leaving 3 bases between the germline ends. The CDR3 loop spans 11 amino acids. CDR3 sequence reads: CASSQGNEQYF. The DNA for the CDR3 is TGTGCCAGCAGCCAAGGGAACGAGCAGTACTTC.

This clone appeared a few times. The V gene is TRBV5-1, the J gene TRBJ2-7, with 8 bases that match TRBD2. Germline CDR1 is SGHRS and CDR2 is YFSETQ. This CDR3 is built from 14 residues. V shed 3 bases, J shed 6 bases, and the junction held 8 bases outside the gene matches. The CDR3, as DNA: TGCGCCAGCAGCTCAGGACTAGCCCTCCTCGAGCAGTACTTC. This translates into CASSSGLALLEQYF.

This clone was seen more than once but under ten times. This chain links TRBV5-1 with TRBJ2-7, with D hard to call. Trimming removed 0 bases at V and 3 bases at J, with 7 bases between. Germline V gene lookup returns CDR1 SGHRS and CDR2 YFSETQ. CDR3 length equals 13 residues. CDR3 sequence (DNA): TGCGCCAGCAGCTTGGACCTAAACTACGAGCAGTACTTC. Protein product: CASSLDLNYEQYF.

The V and J genes are TRBV28 and TRBJ1-1; D is undetermined. Between the trimmed V and J ends, which lost 5 bases and 5 bases, there was a span of 15 bases. Germline values: CDR1 MDHEN, CDR2 SYDVKM. The CDR3 totals 14 residues. Here the CDR3 DNA reads TGTGCCAGCAGTCCGCCTAACCAGAGAACTGAAGCTTTCTTT. This sequence encodes CASSPPNQRTEAFF.

The V and J genes are TRBV10-3 and TRBJ1-2; possible D gene TRBD1, 5 bases. The V gene's germline CDR1 is ENHRY and CDR2 SYGVKD. The CDR3 runs to 14 residues. Between the trimmed V and J ends, which lost 7 bases and 4 bases, there was a span of 16 bases. The CDR3 DNA sequence: TGTGCCATCATCGAGGGGCAGTCGAGCTATGGCTACACCTTC. Amino acids: CAIIEGQSSYGYTF.

The chain joins TRBV6-5 to TRBJ2-7, with D perhaps given as TRBD1 or TRBD2 (6 bases each). The CDR3 is made up of 14 amino acids. Germline-derived CDR1 and CDR2 are MNHEY and SVGAGI. V was shortened by 7 bases and J by 6 bases, with 19 bases between the two germline ends. The CDR3 DNA sequence: TGTGCCAGCACCGAGGGGGGCGGGGATCGCGAGCAGTACTTC. Its translation is CASTEGGGDREQYF.

In its sample, this clone ranks as medium-sized. The CDR3 sequence: CASSSQGNTEAFF. The CDR3 nucleotides read TGTGCCAGCAGCTCACAGGGAAACACTGAAGCTTTCTTT. V is TRBV2 and J is TRBJ1-1; D possibly corresponds to TRBD1 (6 bases). The CDR3 sequence is 13 residues long. Germline CDR1 reads SNHLY; CDR2 reads FYNNEI. V shed 6 bases and J shed 2 bases, with 10 bases lying between them.

The V gene is TRBV20-1, the J gene TRBJ1-2; D is ambiguous. Trimming took off 2 bases at V and 8 bases at J, with 6 bases between the two ends. The CDR3 extends over 10 amino acids. Per germline, CDR1 DFQATT and CDR2 SNEGSKA (reference sequence). In nucleotides, the CDR3 is TGCAGTGCTAGAATCGGCGGCTACACCTTC. This sequence encodes CSARIGGYTF.